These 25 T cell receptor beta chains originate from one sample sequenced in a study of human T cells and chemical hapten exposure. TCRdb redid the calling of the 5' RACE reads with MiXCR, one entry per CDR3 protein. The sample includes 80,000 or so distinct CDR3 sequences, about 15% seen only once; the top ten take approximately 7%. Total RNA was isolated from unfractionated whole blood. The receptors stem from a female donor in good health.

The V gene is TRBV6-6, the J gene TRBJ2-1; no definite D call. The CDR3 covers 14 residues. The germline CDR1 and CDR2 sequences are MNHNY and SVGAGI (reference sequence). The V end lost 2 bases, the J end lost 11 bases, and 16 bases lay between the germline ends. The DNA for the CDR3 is TGTGCCAGCAGTTACGACGGAAGTGTGGTTAAGCAGTTCTTC. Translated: CASSYDGSVVKQFF.

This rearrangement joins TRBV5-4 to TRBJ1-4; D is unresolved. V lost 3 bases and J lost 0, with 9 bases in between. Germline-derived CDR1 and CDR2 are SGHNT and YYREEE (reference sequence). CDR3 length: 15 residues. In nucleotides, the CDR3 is TGTGCCAGCAGCTCGGGAGGTTCAACTAATGAAAAACTGTTTTTT. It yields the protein CASSSGGSTNEKLFF.

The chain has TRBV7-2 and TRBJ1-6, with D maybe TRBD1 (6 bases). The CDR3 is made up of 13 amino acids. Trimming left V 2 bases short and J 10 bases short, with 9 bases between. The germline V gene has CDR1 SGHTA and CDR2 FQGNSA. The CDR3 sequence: CASSLTGYSPLHF. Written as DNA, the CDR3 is TGTGCCAGCAGCTTAACAGGGTACTCACCCCTCCACTTT. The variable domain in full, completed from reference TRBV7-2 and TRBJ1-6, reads GAGVSQSPSNKVTEKGKDVELRCDPISGHTALYWYRQSLGQGLEFLIYFQGNSAPDKSGLPSDRFSAERTGGSVSTLTIQRTQQEDSAVYLCASSLTGYSPLHFGNGTRLTVT.

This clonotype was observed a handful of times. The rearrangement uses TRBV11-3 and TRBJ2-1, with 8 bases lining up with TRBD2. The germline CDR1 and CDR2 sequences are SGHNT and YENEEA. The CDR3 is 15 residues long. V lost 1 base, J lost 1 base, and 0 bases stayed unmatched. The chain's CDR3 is CASSLGLASYNEQFF. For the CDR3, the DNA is TGTGCCAGCAGCTTAGGACTAGCGTCCTACAATGAGCAGTTCTTC.

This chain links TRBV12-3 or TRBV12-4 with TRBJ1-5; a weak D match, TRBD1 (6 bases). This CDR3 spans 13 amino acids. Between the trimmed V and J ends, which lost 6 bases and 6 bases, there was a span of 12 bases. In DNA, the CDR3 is TGTGCCAGCAGCCCGGACAGACTTCAGCCCCAGCATTTT. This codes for CASSPDRLQPQHF.

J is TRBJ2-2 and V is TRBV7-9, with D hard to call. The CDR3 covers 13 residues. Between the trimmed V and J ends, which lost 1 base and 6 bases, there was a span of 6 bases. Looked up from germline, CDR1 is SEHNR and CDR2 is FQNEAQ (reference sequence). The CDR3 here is CASSLVAAGELFF. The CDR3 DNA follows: TGTGCCAGCAGCTTAGTAGCAGCCGGGGAGCTGTTTTTT.

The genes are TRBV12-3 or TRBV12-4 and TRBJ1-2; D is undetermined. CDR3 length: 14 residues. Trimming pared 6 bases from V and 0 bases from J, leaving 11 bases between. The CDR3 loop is CASSGRTTNYGYTF. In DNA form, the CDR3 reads TGTGCCAGCAGCGGACGGACTACTAACTATGGCTACACCTTC.

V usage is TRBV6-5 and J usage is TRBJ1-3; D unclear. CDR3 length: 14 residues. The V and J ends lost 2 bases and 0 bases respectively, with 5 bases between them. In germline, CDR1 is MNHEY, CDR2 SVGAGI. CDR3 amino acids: CASSYTNSGNTIYF. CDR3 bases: TGTGCCAGCAGTTACACGAACTCTGGAAACACCATATATTTT.

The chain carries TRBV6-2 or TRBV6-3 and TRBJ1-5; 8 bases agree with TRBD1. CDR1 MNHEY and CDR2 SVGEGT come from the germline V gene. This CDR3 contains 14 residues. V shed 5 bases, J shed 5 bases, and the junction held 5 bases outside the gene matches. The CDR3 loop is CASSPGGGDQPQHF. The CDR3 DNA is TGTGCCAGCAGTCCAGGGGGCGGGGATCAGCCCCAGCATTTT.

The CDR3 reads CASSQEASGQRDTEAFF. The CDR3 DNA follows: TGCGCCAGCAGCCAAGAGGCGAGCGGGCAACGGGACACTGAAGCTTTCTTT. V gene TRBV4-1 combines with J gene TRBJ1-1; D unclear. Germline V gene lookup returns CDR1 MGHRA and CDR2 YSYEKL. The CDR3 has 17 amino acids. The V end lost 0 bases, the J end lost 3 bases, and 17 bases lay between the germline ends.

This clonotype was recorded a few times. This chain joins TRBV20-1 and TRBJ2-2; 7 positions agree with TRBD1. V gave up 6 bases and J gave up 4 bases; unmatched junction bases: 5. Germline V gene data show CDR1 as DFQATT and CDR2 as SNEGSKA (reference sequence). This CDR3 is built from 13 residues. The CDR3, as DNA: TGCAGTGCACCTAGACAGGGCACCGGGGAGCTGTTTTTT. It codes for CSAPRQGTGELFF.

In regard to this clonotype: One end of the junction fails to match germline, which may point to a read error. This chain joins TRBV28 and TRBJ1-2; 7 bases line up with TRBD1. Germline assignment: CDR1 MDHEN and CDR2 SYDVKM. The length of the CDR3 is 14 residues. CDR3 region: CATSEGQINYGYTF. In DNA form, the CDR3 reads TGTGCCACCAGTGAGGGACAGATAAACTATGGCTACACCTTC.

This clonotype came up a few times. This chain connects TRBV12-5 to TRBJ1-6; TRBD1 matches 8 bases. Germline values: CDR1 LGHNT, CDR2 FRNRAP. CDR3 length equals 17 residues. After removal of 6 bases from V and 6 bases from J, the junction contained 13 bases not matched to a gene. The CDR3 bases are TGTGCTAGTGGAATCATGACAGGGGCACACCGTAATTCACCCCTCCACTTT. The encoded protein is CASGIMTGAHRNSPLHF.

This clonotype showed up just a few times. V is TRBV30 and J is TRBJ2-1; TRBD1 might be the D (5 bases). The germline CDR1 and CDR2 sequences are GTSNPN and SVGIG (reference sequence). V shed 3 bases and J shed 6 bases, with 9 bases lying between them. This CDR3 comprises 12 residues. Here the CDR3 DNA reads TGTGCCTGGAGCAGGGATCTCAATGAGCAGTTCTTC. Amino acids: CAWSRDLNEQFF.

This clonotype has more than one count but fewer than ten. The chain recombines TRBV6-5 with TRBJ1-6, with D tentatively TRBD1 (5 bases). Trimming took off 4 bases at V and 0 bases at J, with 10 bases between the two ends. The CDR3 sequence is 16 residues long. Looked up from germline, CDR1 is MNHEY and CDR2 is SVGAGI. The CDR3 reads CASSWGGGSYNSPLHF. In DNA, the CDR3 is TGTGCCAGCAGTTGGGGTGGGGGCTCCTATAATTCACCCCTCCACTTT.

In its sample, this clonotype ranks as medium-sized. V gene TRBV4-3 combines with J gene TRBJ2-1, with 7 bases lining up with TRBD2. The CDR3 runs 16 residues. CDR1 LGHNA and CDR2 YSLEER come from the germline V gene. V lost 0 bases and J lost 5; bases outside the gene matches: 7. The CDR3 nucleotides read TGCGCCAGCAGCCAAGAGGCGGGGGTCTGGGACAATGAGCAGTTCTTC. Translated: CASSQEAGVWDNEQFF.

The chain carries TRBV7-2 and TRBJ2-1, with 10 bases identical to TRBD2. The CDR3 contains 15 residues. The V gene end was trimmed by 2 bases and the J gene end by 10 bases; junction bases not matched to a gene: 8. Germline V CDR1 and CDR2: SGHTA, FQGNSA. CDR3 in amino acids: CASSLQSGGANEQFF. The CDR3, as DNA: TGTGCCAGCAGCTTACAAAGCGGGGGGGCCAACGAGCAGTTCTTC.

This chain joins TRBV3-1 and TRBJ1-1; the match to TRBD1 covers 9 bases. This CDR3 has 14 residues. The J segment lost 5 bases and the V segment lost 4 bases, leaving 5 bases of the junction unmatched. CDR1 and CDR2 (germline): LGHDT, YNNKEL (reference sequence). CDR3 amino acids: CASSRRQGGTEAFF. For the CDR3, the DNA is TGTGCCAGCAGCCGTCGACAGGGGGGGACTGAAGCTTTCTTT.

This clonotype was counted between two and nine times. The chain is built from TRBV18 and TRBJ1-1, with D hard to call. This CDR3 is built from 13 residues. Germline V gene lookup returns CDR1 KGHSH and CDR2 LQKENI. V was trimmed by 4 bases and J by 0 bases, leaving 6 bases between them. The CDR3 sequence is CASSREMNTEAFF. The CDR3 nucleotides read TGTGCCAGCTCACGGGAGATGAACACTGAAGCTTTCTTT.

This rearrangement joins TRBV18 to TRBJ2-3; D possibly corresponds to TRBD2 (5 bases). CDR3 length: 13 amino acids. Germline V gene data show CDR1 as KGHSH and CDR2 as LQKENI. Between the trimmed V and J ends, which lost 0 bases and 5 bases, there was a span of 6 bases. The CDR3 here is CASSPPGEDTQYF. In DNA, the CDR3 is TGTGCCAGCTCACCACCGGGAGAAGATACGCAGTATTTT.

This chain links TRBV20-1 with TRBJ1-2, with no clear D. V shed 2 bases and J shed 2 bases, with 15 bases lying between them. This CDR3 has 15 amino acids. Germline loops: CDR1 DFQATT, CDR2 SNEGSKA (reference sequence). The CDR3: CSARTPASGNYGYTF. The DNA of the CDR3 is TGCAGTGCTAGAACCCCCGCGTCGGGGAACTATGGCTACACCTTC.

CDR3 DNA sequence: TGTGCCAGCAGTGAAGGAGCCGGCGGTAGCCAATATCAGCCCCAGCATTTT. This encodes CASSEGAGGSQYQPQHF. J is TRBJ1-5 and V is TRBV6-1; D uncertain. CDR1 and CDR2 (germline): MNHNS, SASEGT. This CDR3 region has 17 residues. Trimming stripped 1 base from V and 5 bases from J, with 18 bases between.

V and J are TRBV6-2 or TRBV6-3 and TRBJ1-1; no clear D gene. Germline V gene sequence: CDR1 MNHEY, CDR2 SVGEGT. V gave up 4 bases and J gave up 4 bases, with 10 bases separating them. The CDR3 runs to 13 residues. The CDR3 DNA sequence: TGTGCCAGCAGTTTTGAGGAGGGCACTGAAGCTTTCTTT. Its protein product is CASSFEEGTEAFF.

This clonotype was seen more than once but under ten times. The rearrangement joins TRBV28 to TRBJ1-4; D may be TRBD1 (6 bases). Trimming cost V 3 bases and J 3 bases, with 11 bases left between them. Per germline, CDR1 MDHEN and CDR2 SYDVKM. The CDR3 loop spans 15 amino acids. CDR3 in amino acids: CASSFQGLANEKLFF. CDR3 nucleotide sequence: TGTGCCAGCAGTTTCCAGGGGCTAGCTAATGAAAAACTGTTTTTT.

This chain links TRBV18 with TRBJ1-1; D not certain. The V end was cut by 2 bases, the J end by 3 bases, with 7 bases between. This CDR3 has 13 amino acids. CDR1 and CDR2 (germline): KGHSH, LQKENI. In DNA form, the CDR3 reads TGTGCCAGCTCACCAACTAGGGACACTGAAGCTTTCTTT. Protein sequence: CASSPTRDTEAFF.